These T cell receptor beta chains were read from a single sample in a study of regulatory T cells in long-lasting Graves disease. TCRdb re-called the reads with MiXCR, one entry per CDR3 protein. The repertoire holds 650 to 800 distinct CDR3 sequences, 82% seen once, with less than 11% in the top ten. The sequencing here drew on peripheral blood mononuclear cells (PBMCs), taken with antithyroid drug treatment, in newly diagnosed or persistent Graves disease (not recorded which). Receptor source: a woman aged 25 to 39 with Graves disease. CDR3s include the opening cysteine and the closing phenylalanine or tryptophan. Fields, in order: J gene, D gene, clone size, V gene, CDR3 protein, CDR3 DNA. A D gene is named only where the DNA matches it firmly. The size of a clone is reported for some rows only, either as once, few or many, or as a class for expanded clones.

j_gene: TRBJ1-5
d_gene: NA
abundance: NA
v_gene: TRBV12-3/TRBV12-4
CDR3aa: CASSLVLGGGASNQPQHF
CDR3nt: TGTGCCAGCAGTTTAGTCCTTGGGGGAGGGGCTAGCAATCAGCCCCAGCATTTT

j_gene: TRBJ1-5
d_gene: NA
abundance: NA
v_gene: TRBV10-2
CDR3aa: CASSVELDRGNQPQHF
CDR3nt: TGCGCCAGCAGCGTGGAGCTGGACAGAGGCAATCAGCCCCAGCATTTT

j_gene: TRBJ2-1
d_gene: TRBD1
abundance: NA
v_gene: TRBV19
CDR3aa: CASSMSAGQEVNEQFF
CDR3nt: TGTGCCAGTAGTATGTCGGCGGGACAGGAGGTTAATGAGCAGTTCTTC

j_gene: TRBJ1-1
d_gene: NA
abundance: NA
v_gene: TRBV20-1
CDR3aa: CSARALQGNTEAFF
CDR3nt: TGCAGTGCTAGAGCTCTACAGGGTAACACTGAAGCTTTCTTT

j_gene: TRBJ2-1
d_gene: TRBD2
abundance: NA
v_gene: TRBV5-1
CDR3aa: CASSISGGLYNEQFF
CDR3nt: TGCGCCAGCAGCATAAGCGGGGGACTTTACAATGAGCAGTTCTTC

j_gene: TRBJ2-1
d_gene: TRBD1
abundance: NA
v_gene: TRBV9
CDR3aa: CASSARDSSYNEQFF
CDR3nt: TGTGCCAGCAGCGCCCGGGACAGTTCCTACAATGAGCAGTTCTTC

j_gene: TRBJ2-3
d_gene: NA
abundance: NA
v_gene: TRBV6-1
CDR3aa: CASSDEQGDTQYF
CDR3nt: TGTGCCAGCAGTGATGAACAAGGCGATACGCAGTATTTT

j_gene: TRBJ1-4
d_gene: NA
abundance: once
v_gene: TRBV5-6
CDR3aa: CASSLVSNEKLFF
CDR3nt: TGTGCCAGCAGCTTGGTTTCTAATGAAAAACTGTTTTTT

j_gene: TRBJ2-1
d_gene: NA
abundance: NA
v_gene: TRBV11-1
CDR3aa: CASSFYSGLGAEQFF
CDR3nt: TGTGCCAGCAGCTTCTACTCCGGGCTTGGGGCTGAGCAGTTCTTC

j_gene: TRBJ2-5
d_gene: NA
abundance: few
v_gene: TRBV14
CDR3aa: CASSQDGRGATQYF
CDR3nt: TGTGCCAGCAGCCAAGATGGGCGGGGTGCGACCCAGTACTTC

j_gene: TRBJ1-2
d_gene: NA
abundance: once
v_gene: TRBV6-5
CDR3aa: CASTNPRGGYTF
CDR3nt: TGTGCCAGCACCAACCCCAGGGGTGGCTACACCTTC

j_gene: TRBJ2-3
d_gene: NA
abundance: NA
v_gene: TRBV12-3/TRBV12-4
CDR3aa: CASRSKYQGPTDTQYF
CDR3nt: TGTGCCAGCAGAAGTAAATACCAGGGACCCACAGATACGCAGTATTTT

j_gene: TRBJ2-1
d_gene: TRBD2
abundance: NA
v_gene: TRBV11-1
CDR3aa: CASSLEGLATGNEQFF
CDR3nt: TGTGCCAGCAGCTTAGAAGGACTAGCGACGGGCAATGAGCAGTTCTTC

j_gene: TRBJ1-5
d_gene: TRBD1
abundance: NA
v_gene: TRBV6-2/TRBV6-3
CDR3aa: CASSPTGLRNQPQHF
CDR3nt: TGTGCCAGCAGTCCGACAGGGTTGCGCAATCAGCCCCAGCATTTT

j_gene: TRBJ1-5
d_gene: TRBD1
abundance: NA
v_gene: TRBV18
CDR3aa: CASSPGQGAMSQPQHF
CDR3nt: TGTGCCAGCTCTCCCGGACAGGGGGCAATGAGTCAGCCCCAGCATTTT

j_gene: TRBJ1-5
d_gene: NA
abundance: once
v_gene: TRBV12-3/TRBV12-4
CDR3aa: CASSLEGRLSNQPQHF
CDR3nt: TGTGCCAGCAGTTTAGAGGGCAGACTTAGCAATCAGCCCCAGCATTTT

j_gene: TRBJ2-3
d_gene: NA
abundance: NA
v_gene: TRBV4-2
CDR3aa: CASSETSTDTQYF
CDR3nt: TGTGCCAGCAGCGAAACTAGCACAGATACGCAGTATTTT

j_gene: TRBJ2-7
d_gene: TRBD1
abundance: once
v_gene: TRBV7-9
CDR3aa: CASRPGQGFDEQYF
CDR3nt: TGTGCCAGCAGGCCTGGACAGGGGTTCGACGAGCAGTACTTC

j_gene: TRBJ2-7
d_gene: NA
abundance: once
v_gene: TRBV5-4
CDR3aa: CASSLSRGTSYEQYF
CDR3nt: TGTGCCAGCAGCTTGTCGCGGGGCACCTCCTACGAGCAGTACTTC

j_gene: TRBJ1-1
d_gene: NA
abundance: NA
v_gene: TRBV9
CDR3aa: CASSVPGTEAFF
CDR3nt: TGTGCCAGCAGCGTACCCGGGACTGAAGCTTTCTTT

j_gene: TRBJ1-6
d_gene: NA
abundance: NA
v_gene: TRBV2
CDR3aa: CASSEARQENNSPLHF
CDR3nt: TGTGCCAGCAGTGAAGCGCGCCAGGAAAATAATTCACCCCTCCACTTT

j_gene: TRBJ2-7
d_gene: NA
abundance: NA
v_gene: TRBV6-1
CDR3aa: CASSEGTKYEQYF
CDR3nt: TGTGCCAGCAGTGAAGGAACGAAATACGAGCAGTACTTC

j_gene: TRBJ2-5
d_gene: NA
abundance: NA
v_gene: TRBV18
CDR3aa: CASSPPGQRKTQYF
CDR3nt: TGTGCCAGCTCACCACCCGGACAGAGGAAGACCCAGTACTTC

j_gene: TRBJ1-1
d_gene: NA
abundance: NA
v_gene: TRBV27
CDR3aa: CASSPKNRATNTEAFF
CDR3nt: TGTGCCAGCAGTCCCAAAAACAGGGCTACTAACACTGAAGCTTTCTTT

j_gene: TRBJ1-6
d_gene: NA
abundance: NA
v_gene: TRBV19
CDR3aa: CASSNRDGPLHF
CDR3nt: TGTGCCAGTAGTAACCGGGACGGACCCCTCCACTTT

j_gene: TRBJ2-1
d_gene: NA
abundance: NA
v_gene: TRBV11-1
CDR3aa: CASGRNSYNEQFF
CDR3nt: TGTGCCAGCGGGAGGAACTCCTACAATGAGCAGTTCTTC

j_gene: TRBJ2-1
d_gene: NA
abundance: few
v_gene: TRBV12-5
CDR3aa: CASGPTGYVDEQFF
CDR3nt: TGTGCTAGTGGCCCGACGGGGTACGTTGATGAGCAGTTCTTC

j_gene: TRBJ2-3
d_gene: NA
abundance: NA
v_gene: TRBV12-3/TRBV12-4
CDR3aa: CASSNSGWQGTQYF
CDR3nt: TGTGCCAGCAGCAATAGCGGTTGGCAGGGAACGCAGTATTTT

j_gene: TRBJ2-7
d_gene: TRBD1
abundance: NA
v_gene: TRBV19
CDR3aa: CASRPGQGSSYEQYF
CDR3nt: TGTGCCAGTAGACCGGGACAGGGGAGTTCCTACGAGCAGTACTTC

j_gene: TRBJ2-1
d_gene: TRBD1
abundance: NA
v_gene: TRBV2
CDR3aa: CASTRGTGRYNEQFF
CDR3nt: TGTGCCAGCACCCGAGGGACAGGAAGATACAATGAGCAGTTCTTC

j_gene: TRBJ2-3
d_gene: NA
abundance: NA
v_gene: TRBV12-3/TRBV12-4
CDR3aa: CASSCWVCTDTQYF
CDR3nt: TGTGCCAGCAGCTGCTGGGTATGCACAGATACGCAGTATTTT

j_gene: TRBJ2-2
d_gene: NA
abundance: NA
v_gene: TRBV7-2
CDR3aa: CASSVDSTGELFF
CDR3nt: TGTGCCAGCAGCGTTGACAGCACCGGGGAGCTGTTTTTT

j_gene: TRBJ1-1
d_gene: TRBD1
abundance: NA
v_gene: TRBV14
CDR3aa: CASSQGYLKSQGGRRDTEAFF
CDR3nt: TGTGCCAGCAGCCAAGGATATTTAAAATCGCAGGGGGGGAGGAGGGACACTGAAGCTTTCTTT

j_gene: TRBJ1-5
d_gene: TRBD1
abundance: NA
v_gene: TRBV7-8
CDR3aa: CASSPWTGDQPQHF
CDR3nt: TGTGCCAGCAGCCCCTGGACAGGGGATCAGCCCCAGCATTTT

j_gene: TRBJ2-1
d_gene: NA
abundance: NA
v_gene: TRBV20-1
CDR3aa: CSASWGGFNEQFF
CDR3nt: TGCAGTGCCTCTTGGGGGGGCTTCAATGAGCAGTTCTTC

j_gene: TRBJ1-1
d_gene: NA
abundance: NA
v_gene: TRBV10-3
CDR3aa: CAISVGDMNTEAFF
CDR3nt: TGTGCCATCAGTGTGGGCGACATGAACACTGAAGCTTTCTTT

j_gene: TRBJ1-5
d_gene: NA
abundance: NA
v_gene: TRBV19
CDR3aa: CASSFAGGNQPQHF
CDR3nt: TGTGCCAGTAGTTTCGCGGGAGGGAATCAGCCCCAGCATTTT

j_gene: TRBJ1-5
d_gene: TRBD1
abundance: NA
v_gene: TRBV12-3/TRBV12-4
CDR3aa: CASSFRQGVPQPQHF
CDR3nt: TGTGCCAGCAGTTTTCGACAGGGGGTCCCTCAGCCCCAGCATTTT